Given below is one T cell receptor beta chain in context. Its specificity is unknown. TCRdb re-analysed the 5' RACE reads in MiXCR, keeping a single row per CDR3 protein. The profile shows roughly 440,000 distinct CDR3 sequences, approximately 17% of them singletons. The ends were cut back, 3 bases at V and 2 bases at J, with 8 bases in the middle. The CDR3 extends over 13 amino acids. This specimen belongs to a study of CD8 T cells in ankylosing spondylitis. Broader study findings: A TCR beta motif made of eight highly homologous variants seemed typical of ankylosing spondylitis blood. The clones that were linked to disease were reported to be significantly enriched in matched synovial fluid samples from ankylosing spondylitis patients. The disease-linked clones had a CD8+ phenotype and low blood frequencies.

The source of this sequence is a male donor with ankylosing spondylitis. Input material: blood, either unsorted or a sorted T cell fraction (not recorded which). This chain uses TRBV12-3 or TRBV12-4 with TRBJ2-7; no definite D call. The CDR3 is CASSFSRTYEQYF. In nucleotides, the CDR3 is TGTGCCAGCAGTTTTTCCAGAACCTACGAGCAGTACTTC.